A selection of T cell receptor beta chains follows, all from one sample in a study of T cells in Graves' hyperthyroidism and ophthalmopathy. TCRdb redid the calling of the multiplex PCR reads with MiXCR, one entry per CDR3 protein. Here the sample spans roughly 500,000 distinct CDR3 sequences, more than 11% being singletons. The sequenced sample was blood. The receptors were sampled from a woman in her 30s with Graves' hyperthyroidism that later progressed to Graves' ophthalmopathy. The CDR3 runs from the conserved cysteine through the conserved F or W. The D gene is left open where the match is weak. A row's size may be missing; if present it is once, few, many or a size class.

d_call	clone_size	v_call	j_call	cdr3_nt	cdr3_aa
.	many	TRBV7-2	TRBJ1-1	TGTGCCAGCAGCGGCCGGGATCTGTGGGCCACTGAAGCTTTCTTT	CASSGRDLWATEAFF
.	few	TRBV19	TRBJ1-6	TGTGCCAGTAGGGTCCGCGGTGATTCACCCCTCCACTTT	CASRVRGDSPLHF
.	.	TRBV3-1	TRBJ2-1	TGTGCCAGCAGCCTGACGGTTCTATCGTACAATGAGCAGTTCTTC	CASSLTVLSYNEQFF
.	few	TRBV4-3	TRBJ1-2	TGCGCCAGCAGCCAAGATCGGCGATACTATGGCTACACCTTC	CASSQDRRYYGYTF
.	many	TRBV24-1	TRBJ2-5	TGTGCCACCAGTGATTGGACACCCCAGGAGGAGACCCAGTACTTC	CATSDWTPQEETQYF
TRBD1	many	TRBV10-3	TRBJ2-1	TGTGCCATCAGTGGGACAGGGGGCGGTGAGCAGTTCTTC	CAISGTGGGEQFF
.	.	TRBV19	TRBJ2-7	TGTGCCAGTAGTGGGACGGGATCTTTCTACGAGCAGTACTTC	CASSGTGSFYEQYF
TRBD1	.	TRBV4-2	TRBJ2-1	TGTGCCAGCAGCCCTACAGGGGCGGCTGAGCAGTTCTTC	CASSPTGAAEQFF
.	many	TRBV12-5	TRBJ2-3	TGTGCTAGTGGTCCCCTTACGGGAGCGTCAGATACGCAGTATTTT	CASGPLTGASDTQYF
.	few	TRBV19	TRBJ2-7	TGTGCCAGTAGCCCGGAGGCTTTACCCCCGGAAAGCTCCTACGAGCAGTACTTC	CASSPEALPPESSYEQYF
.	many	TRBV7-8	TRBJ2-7	TGTGCCAGCAGCTTAGATGATTACAGTACGTACGAGCAGTACTTC	CASSLDDYSTYEQYF
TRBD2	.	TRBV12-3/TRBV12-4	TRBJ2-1	TGTGCCAGCAGTCAATCCGGGACTAGCGCTAACAATGAGCAGTTCTTC	CASSQSGTSANNEQFF
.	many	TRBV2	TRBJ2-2	TGTGCCAGCGGGGGCAGAATATACACCGGGGAGCTGTTTTTT	CASGGRIYTGELFF
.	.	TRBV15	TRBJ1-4	TGTGCCACCAGCACACAGACAACTAATGAAAAACTGTTTTTT	CATSTQTTNEKLFF
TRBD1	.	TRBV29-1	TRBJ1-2	TGCAGCGTTGATGGTATCTGGACAGGGAATGTTGGCTATGGCTACACCTTC	CSVDGIWTGNVGYGYTF
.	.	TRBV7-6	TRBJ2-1	TGTGCCAGCAGCCTTCGGGGCAGGGCGTCCTACAATGAGCAGTTCTTC	CASSLRGRASYNEQFF